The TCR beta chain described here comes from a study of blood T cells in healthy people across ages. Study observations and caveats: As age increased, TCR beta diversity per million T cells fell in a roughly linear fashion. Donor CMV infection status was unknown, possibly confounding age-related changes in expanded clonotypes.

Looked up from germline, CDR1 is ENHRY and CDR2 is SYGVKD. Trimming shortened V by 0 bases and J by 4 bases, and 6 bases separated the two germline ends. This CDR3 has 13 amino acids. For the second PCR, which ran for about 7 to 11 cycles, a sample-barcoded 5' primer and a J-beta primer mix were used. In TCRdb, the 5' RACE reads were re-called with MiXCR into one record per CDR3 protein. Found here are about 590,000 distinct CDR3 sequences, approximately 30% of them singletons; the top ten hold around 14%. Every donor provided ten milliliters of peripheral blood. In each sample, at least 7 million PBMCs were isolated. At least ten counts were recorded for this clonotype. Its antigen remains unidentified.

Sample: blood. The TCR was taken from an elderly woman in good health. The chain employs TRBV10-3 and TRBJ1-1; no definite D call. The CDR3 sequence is CAISESPGTEAFF. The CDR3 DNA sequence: TGTGCCATCAGTGAGTCACCAGGCACTGAAGCTTTCTTT.